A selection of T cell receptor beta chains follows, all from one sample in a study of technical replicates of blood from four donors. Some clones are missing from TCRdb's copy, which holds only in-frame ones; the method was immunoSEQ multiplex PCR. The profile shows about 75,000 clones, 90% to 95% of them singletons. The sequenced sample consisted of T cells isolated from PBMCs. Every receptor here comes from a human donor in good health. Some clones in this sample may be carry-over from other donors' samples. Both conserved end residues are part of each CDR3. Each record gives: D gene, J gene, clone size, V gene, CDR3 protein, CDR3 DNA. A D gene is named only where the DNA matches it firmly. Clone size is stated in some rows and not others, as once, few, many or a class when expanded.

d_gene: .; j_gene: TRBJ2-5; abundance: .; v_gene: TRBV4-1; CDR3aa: CASSQVFGQGETQYF; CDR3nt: TGCGCCAGCAGCCAAGTCTTTGGGCAGGGAGAGACCCAGTACTTC
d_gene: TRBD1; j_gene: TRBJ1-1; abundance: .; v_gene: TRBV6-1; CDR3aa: CASSDSGGHTEAFF; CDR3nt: TGTGCCAGCAGCGACTCAGGGGGACACACTGAAGCTTTCTTT
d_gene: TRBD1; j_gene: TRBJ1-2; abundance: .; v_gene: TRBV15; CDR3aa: CATSDRVGYGYTF; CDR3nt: TGTGCCACCAGCGACAGGGTGGGCTATGGCTACACCTTC
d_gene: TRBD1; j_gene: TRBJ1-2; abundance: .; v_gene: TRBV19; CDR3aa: CASTSTGYGYTF; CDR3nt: TGTGCCAGTACCTCGACAGGGTACGGCTACACCTTC
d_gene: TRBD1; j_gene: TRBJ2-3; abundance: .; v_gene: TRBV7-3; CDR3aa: CASRRQGYHTDTQYF; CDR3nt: TGTGCCAGCAGGCGACAGGGCTATCACACAGATACGCAGTATTTT
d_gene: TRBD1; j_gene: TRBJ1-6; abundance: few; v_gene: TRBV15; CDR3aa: CATSRLPGQVHSPLHF; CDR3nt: TGTGCCACCAGCAGACTGCCGGGACAGGTCCATTCACCCCTCCACTTT
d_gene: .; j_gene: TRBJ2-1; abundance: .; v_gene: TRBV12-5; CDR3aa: CASGLLVRTRGYNEQFF; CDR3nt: TGTGCTAGTGGTTTGCTTGTGAGGACCCGGGGATACAATGAGCAGTTCTTC
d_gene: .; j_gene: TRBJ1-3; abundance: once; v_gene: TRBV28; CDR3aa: CASRYLRGFGNTIYF; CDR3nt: TGTGCCAGCAGGTACCTCAGGGGATTTGGAAACACCATATATTTT
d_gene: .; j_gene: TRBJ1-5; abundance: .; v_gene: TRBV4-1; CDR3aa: CASSQPRLGGDSNQPQHF; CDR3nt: TGCGCCAGCAGCCAACCCAGACTGGGGGGTGACAGCAATCAGCCCCAGCATTTT
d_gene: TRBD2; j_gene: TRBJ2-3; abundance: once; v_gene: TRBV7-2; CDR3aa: CASSLEGSGGRAVDTQYF; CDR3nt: TGTGCCAGCAGCTTAGAGGGGTCGGGCGGGAGGGCCGTAGATACGCAGTATTTT
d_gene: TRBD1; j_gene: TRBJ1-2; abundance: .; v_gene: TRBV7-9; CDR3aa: CASSLGGGLSNYGYTF; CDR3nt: TGTGCCAGCAGCTTAGGAGGGGGCCTCTCCAACTATGGCTACACCTTC
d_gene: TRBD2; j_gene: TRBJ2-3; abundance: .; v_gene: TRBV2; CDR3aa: CASSEVASGTDTQYF; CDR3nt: TGTGCCAGCAGTGAAGTGGCTAGCGGGACAGATACGCAGTATTTT
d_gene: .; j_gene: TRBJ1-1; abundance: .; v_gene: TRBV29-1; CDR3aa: CSVSRQNTEAFF; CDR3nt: TGCAGCGTTTCGCGACAGAACACTGAAGCTTTCTTT
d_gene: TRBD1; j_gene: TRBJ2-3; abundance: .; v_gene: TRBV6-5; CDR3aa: CASRSTGGATDTQYF; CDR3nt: TGTGCCAGCAGATCGACAGGGGGCGCAACAGATACGCAGTATTTT
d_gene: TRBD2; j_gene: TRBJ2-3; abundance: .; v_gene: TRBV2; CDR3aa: CASSVTSGGDTQYF; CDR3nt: TGTGCCAGCAGTGTAACTAGCGGGGGGGATACGCAGTATTTT
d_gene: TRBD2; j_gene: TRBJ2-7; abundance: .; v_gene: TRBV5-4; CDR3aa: CASSSGGAGGPSSYEQYF; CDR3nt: TGTGCCAGCAGCTCTGGGGGGGCGGGAGGCCCCTCATCCTACGAGCAGTACTTC
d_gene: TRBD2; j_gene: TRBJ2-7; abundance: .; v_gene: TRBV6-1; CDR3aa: CASEGTSTYEQYF; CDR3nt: TGTGCCAGCGAGGGGACTAGCACCTACGAGCAGTACTTC
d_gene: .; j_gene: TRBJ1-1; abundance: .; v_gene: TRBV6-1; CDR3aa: CASVGQTNTEAFF; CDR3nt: TGTGCCAGCGTAGGACAGACCAACACTGAAGCTTTCTTT
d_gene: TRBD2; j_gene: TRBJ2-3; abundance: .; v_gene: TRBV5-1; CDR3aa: CASSLTGGGDTQYF; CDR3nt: TGCGCCAGCAGCTTGACGGGGGGAGGGGATACGCAGTATTTT
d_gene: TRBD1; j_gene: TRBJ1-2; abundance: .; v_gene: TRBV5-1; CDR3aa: CASRAGGKSGYGYTF; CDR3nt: TGCGCCAGCAGGGCAGGGGGGAAATCCGGTTATGGCTACACCTTC
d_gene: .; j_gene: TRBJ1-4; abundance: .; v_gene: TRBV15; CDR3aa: CATRGQAEVEKLFF; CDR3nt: TGTGCCACCCGAGGGCAGGCCGAGGTGGAAAAACTGTTTTTT
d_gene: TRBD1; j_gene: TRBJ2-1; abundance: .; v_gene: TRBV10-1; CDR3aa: CASRRDSYNEQFF; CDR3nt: TGCGCCAGCAGACGGGACAGCTACAATGAGCAGTTCTTC
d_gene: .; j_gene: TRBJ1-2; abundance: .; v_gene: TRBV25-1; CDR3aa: CASSGQGRANYGYTF; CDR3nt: TGTGCCAGCAGTGGGCAGGGGAGGGCTAACTATGGCTACACCTTC
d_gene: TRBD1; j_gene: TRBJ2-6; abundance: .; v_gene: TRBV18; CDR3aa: CASSEQGGLASGANVLTF; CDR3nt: TGTGCCAGCTCCGAGCAAGGGGGCTTAGCCTCTGGGGCCAACGTCCTGACTTTC
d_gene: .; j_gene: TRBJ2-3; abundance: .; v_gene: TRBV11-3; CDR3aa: CASSLRQVTTDTQYF; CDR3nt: TGTGCCAGCAGCTTACGGCAGGTGACCACAGATACGCAGTATTTT
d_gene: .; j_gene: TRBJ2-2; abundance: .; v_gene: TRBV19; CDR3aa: CASSLGPPSWGTGELFF; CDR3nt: TGTGCCAGTAGTTTGGGTCCCCCTAGCTGGGGCACCGGGGAGCTGTTTTTT
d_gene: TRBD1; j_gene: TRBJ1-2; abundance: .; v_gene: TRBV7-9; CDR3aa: CASSPTGGNYGYTF; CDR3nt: TGTGCCAGCAGCCCGACAGGGGGCAACTATGGCTACACCTTC
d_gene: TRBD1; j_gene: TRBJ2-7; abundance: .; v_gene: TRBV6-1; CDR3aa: CASNSRDRGYEQYF; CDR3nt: TGTGCCAGCAATTCCCGGGACAGGGGCTACGAGCAGTACTTC
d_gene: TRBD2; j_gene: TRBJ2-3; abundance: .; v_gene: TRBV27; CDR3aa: CASSLSTAGGSVDTQYF; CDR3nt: TGTGCCAGCAGTTTATCGACAGCGGGCGGGAGTGTAGATACGCAGTATTTT
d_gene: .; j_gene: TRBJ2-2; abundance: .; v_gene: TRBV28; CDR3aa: CASKSSYTGELFF; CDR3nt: TGTGCCAGCAAGTCCAGTTACACCGGGGAGCTGTTTTTT
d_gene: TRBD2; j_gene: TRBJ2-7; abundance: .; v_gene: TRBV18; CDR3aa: CASSSGTSGYEQYF; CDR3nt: TGTGCCAGCTCATCCGGGACTAGCGGCTACGAGCAGTACTTC
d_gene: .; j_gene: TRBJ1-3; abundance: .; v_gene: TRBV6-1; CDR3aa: CASSEGEEWGNTIYF; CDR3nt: TGTGCCAGCAGTGAGGGTGAGGAGTGGGGAAACACCATATATTTT
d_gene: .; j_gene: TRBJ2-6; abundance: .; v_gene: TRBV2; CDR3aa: CASRAGASGANVLTF; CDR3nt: TGTGCCAGCAGAGCAGGGGCCTCTGGGGCCAACGTCCTGACTTTC
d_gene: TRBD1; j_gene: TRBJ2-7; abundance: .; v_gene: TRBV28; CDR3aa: CASSTGQGASYEQYF; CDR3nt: TGTGCCAGCAGCACGGGACAGGGGGCTTCCTACGAGCAGTACTTC
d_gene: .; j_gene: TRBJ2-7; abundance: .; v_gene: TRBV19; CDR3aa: CASSISGHPIYEQYF; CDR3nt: TGTGCCAGTAGTATCTCTGGTCATCCTATCTACGAGCAGTACTTC
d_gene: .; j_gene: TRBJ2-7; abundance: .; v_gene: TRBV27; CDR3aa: CASSLSSGPGLDYEQYF; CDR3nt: TGTGCCAGCAGTTTATCGTCAGGGCCAGGGCTAGACTACGAGCAGTACTTC
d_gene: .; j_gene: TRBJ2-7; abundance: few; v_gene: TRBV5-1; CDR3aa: CASSLDTESYEQYF; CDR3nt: TGCGCCAGCAGCTTAGACACGGAATCCTACGAGCAGTACTTC
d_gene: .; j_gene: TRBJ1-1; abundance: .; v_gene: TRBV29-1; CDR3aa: CSEVKTGMNTEAFF; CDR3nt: TGCAGCGAAGTCAAGACAGGCATGAACACTGAAGCTTTCTTT
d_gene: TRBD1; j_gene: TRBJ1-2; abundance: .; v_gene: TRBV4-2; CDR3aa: CASSGQDTVYGYTF; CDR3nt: TGTGCCAGCAGCGGACAGGACACGGTTTATGGCTACACCTTC
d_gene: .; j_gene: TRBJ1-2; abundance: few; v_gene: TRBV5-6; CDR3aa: CASSHAGADGYTF; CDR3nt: TGTGCCAGCAGCCATGCAGGGGCCGATGGCTACACCTTC
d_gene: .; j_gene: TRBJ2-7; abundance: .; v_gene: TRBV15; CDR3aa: CATSVSGPSSYEQYF; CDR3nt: TGTGCCACCAGCGTAAGCGGTCCGAGCTCCTACGAGCAGTACTTC
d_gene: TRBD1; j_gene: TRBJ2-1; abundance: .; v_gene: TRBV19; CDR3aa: CASRPGQGSYNEQFF; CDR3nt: TGTGCCAGTAGACCGGGACAGGGGTCCTACAATGAGCAGTTCTTC
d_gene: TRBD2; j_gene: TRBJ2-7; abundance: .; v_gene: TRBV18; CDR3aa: CASSRGTSGAYEQYF; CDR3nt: TGTGCCAGCTCACGAGGGACTAGCGGGGCCTACGAGCAGTACTTC
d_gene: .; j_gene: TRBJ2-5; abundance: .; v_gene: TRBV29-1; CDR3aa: CSVVLGPETQYF; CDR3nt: TGCAGCGTTGTTTTGGGGCCAGAGACCCAGTACTTC
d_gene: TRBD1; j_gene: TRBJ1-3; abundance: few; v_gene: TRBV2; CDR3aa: CASRPGTGGNTIYF; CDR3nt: TGTGCCAGCAGGCCAGGGACAGGCGGAAACACCATATATTTT
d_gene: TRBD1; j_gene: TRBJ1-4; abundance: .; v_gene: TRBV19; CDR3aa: CASSIGRGGGRSTNEKLFF; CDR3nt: TGTGCCAGTAGTATCGGACGAGGAGGGGGCAGATCAACTAATGAAAAACTGTTTTTT
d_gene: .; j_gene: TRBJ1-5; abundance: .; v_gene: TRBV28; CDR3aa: CASSFLWENSNQPQHF; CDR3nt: TGTGCCAGCAGTTTCTTGTGGGAGAATAGCAATCAGCCCCAGCATTTT
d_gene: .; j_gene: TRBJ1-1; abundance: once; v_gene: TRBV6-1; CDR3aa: CASTRRHFMNTEAFF; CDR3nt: TGTGCCAGCACCCGGCGGCACTTCATGAACACTGAAGCTTTCTTT
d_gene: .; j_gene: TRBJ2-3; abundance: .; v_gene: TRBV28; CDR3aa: CASKGRNDRLDTQYF; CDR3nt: TGTGCCAGCAAGGGGCGAAACGACCGGCTCGATACGCAGTATTTT
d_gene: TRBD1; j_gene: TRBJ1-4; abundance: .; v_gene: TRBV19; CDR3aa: CASSINDPLRGKKLFF; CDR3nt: TGTGCCAGTAGTATCAATGATCCGCTCAGGGGGAAAAAACTGTTTTTT
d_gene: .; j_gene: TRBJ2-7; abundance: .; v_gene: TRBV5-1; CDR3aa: CASSSLAGSPDEQYF; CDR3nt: TGCGCCAGCAGCTCACTAGCAGGATCCCCCGACGAGCAGTACTTC
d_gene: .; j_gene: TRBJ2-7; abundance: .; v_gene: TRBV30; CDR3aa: CAWSLLTRLPEQYF; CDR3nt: TGTGCCTGGAGTTTACTCACTAGACTCCCCGAGCAGTACTTC
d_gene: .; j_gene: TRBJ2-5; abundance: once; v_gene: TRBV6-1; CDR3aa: CASSQRGAETQYF; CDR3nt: TGTGCCAGCAGTCAGCGCGGTGCGGAGACCCAGTACTTC
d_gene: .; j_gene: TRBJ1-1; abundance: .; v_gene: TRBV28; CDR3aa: CASSLQGTTEAFF; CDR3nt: TGTGCCAGCAGTTTACAGGGGACCACTGAAGCTTTCTTT